The rows below give T cell receptor beta chains drawn from one sample of a study of shared T cell receptors in the human thymus. Generated by immunoSEQ multiplex PCR, the TCRdb table keeps only in-frame clones and is missing some. This table has approximately 490,000 clones, about four fifths appearing once. This same sample was also part of a study on human thymus T cells.

Sequenced sample: thymocytes. The receptor set was obtained from a boy under two years old with a congenital heart defect. Each CDR3 is given with its conserved first and last residue. Each record gives: clone size, J gene, D gene, V gene, CDR3 protein, CDR3 DNA. The D gene is left open where the match is weak. For some rows the clone size is stated as once, few or many, or as a class when expanded; others skip it.

>once|TRBJ1-1|TRBD1|TRBV11-2
CASSWTGGNTEAFF
TGTGCCAGCTCGTGGACAGGGGGAAACACTGAAGCTTTCTTT
>-|TRBJ1-2|-|TRBV27
CASSLWRGPAWGDGYTF
TGTGCCAGCAGTTTATGGCGGGGGCCTGCTTGGGGCGATGGCTACACCTTC
>-|TRBJ2-7|-|TRBV7-2
CASSLAPPKPGEQYF
TGTGCCAGCAGCTTAGCCCCACCCAAGCCAGGCGAGCAGTACTTC
>-|TRBJ2-7|TRBD2|TRBV5-1
CASSYWTSGNPPGRGFHEQYF
TGCGCCAGCAGCTACTGGACTAGCGGGAACCCCCCGGGTAGAGGTTTCCACGAGCAGTACTTC
>-|TRBJ2-3|-|TRBV21-1
CASSTHTDTQYF
TGTGCCAGCAGCACCCACACAGATACGCAGTATTTT
>-|TRBJ2-3|-|TRBV5-4
CASSFLAGSTDTQYF
TGTGCCAGCAGCTTCTTGGCGGGAAGCACAGATACGCAGTATTTT
>-|TRBJ2-7|TRBD2|TRBV28
CASRIGTIPIEYEQYF
TGTGCCAGCAGGATTGGGACTATTCCTATAGAATACGAGCAGTACTTC
>-|TRBJ1-5|-|TRBV15
CATSRDQRRTQSRTAYSNQPQHF
TGTGCCACCAGCAGAGACCAACGCCGTACCCAGAGCAGGACAGCTTATAGCAATCAGCCCCAGCATTTT
>once|TRBJ1-5|-|TRBV6-5
CASSYRGGGQPQHF
TGTGCCAGCAGTTACCGGGGGGGCGGTCAGCCCCAGCATTTT
>once|TRBJ2-1|-|TRBV4-1
CASSASERASYNEQFF
TGCGCCAGCAGCGCGTCGGAGCGGGCATCCTACAATGAGCAGTTCTTC
>-|TRBJ2-1|TRBD1|TRBV28
CASRDRVNEQFF
TGTGCCAGCAGGGACAGGGTCAATGAGCAGTTCTTC
>few|TRBJ1-5|TRBD1|TRBV6-6
CASSSVDREGIQPQHF
TGTGCCAGCAGTTCGGTAGACAGGGAAGGTATTCAGCCCCAGCATTTT
>-|TRBJ2-4|TRBD1|TRBV7-2
CASSPDRVGNIQYF
TGTGCCAGCAGCCCCGACAGGGTAGGAAACATTCAGTACTTC
>-|TRBJ2-5|-|TRBV30
CAWSVLGAAAPWETQYF
TGTGCCTGGAGTGTACTAGGAGCAGCCGCCCCATGGGAGACCCAGTACTTC
>-|TRBJ2-7|-|TRBV28
CASSLEGDRDEQYF
TGTGCCAGCAGTTTAGAGGGAGACCGCGACGAGCAGTACTTC
>-|TRBJ2-1|-|TRBV11-2
CASSFRGYNEQFF
TGTGCCAGCAGCTTCCGGGGTTACAATGAGCAGTTCTTC
>few|TRBJ2-1|-|TRBV14
CASSQVGWVRGNEQFF
TGTGCCAGCAGCCAAGTTGGGTGGGTCCGGGGGAATGAGCAGTTCTTC
>-|TRBJ2-7|-|TRBV6-4
CASSPPYEQYF
TGTGCCAGCAGTCCCCCATACGAGCAGTACTTC
>-|TRBJ1-2|TRBD1|TRBV6-4
CASSARTGGGYTF
TGTGCCAGCAGTGCCAGGACAGGGGGAGGCTACACCTTC
>-|TRBJ2-2|-|TRBV9
CASSVEQGRSTGELFF
TGTGCCAGCAGCGTAGAACAGGGGAGGAGCACCGGGGAGCTGTTTTTT
>-|TRBJ1-2|TRBD1|TRBV4-2
CASRSYRGRWYGYTF
TGTGCCAGCAGGAGCTACAGGGGGCGATGGTATGGCTACACCTTC
>few|TRBJ2-7|-|TRBV18
CASSPPAALSFGFAYEQYF
TGTGCCAGCTCACCACCGGCGGCTTTGAGCTTCGGCTTCGCCTACGAGCAGTACTTC
>-|TRBJ2-1|TRBD1|TRBV12-5
CASGLAPRTGRKDNEQFF
TGTGCTAGTGGTTTGGCACCACGGACAGGGAGGAAGGACAATGAGCAGTTCTTC
>-|TRBJ2-1|-|TRBV15
CATSTQENDSNEQFF
TGTGCCACCAGCACCCAGGAAAATGATAGCAATGAGCAGTTCTTC
>-|TRBJ2-1|TRBD2|TRBV7-9
CASSLNGAGTSGYNEQFF
TGTGCCAGCAGCTTAAACGGTGCAGGGACTAGCGGTTACAATGAGCAGTTCTTC
>-|TRBJ1-1|TRBD1|TRBV5-1
CASSLDRGDTEAFF
TGCGCCAGCAGCTTGGACAGGGGGGACACTGAAGCTTTCTTT
>-|TRBJ1-2|-|TRBV28
CASTPVPGHSNYGYTF
TGTGCCAGCACCCCCGTCCCGGGACATAGTAACTATGGCTACACCTTC
>-|TRBJ2-1|TRBD2|TRBV4-1
CASSQVTSGSIANEQFF
TGCGCCAGCAGCCAAGTAACTAGCGGGAGTATAGCCAATGAGCAGTTCTTC
>-|TRBJ2-6|TRBD2|TRBV6-4
CASRAGVSGANVLTF
TGTGCCAGCAGAGCGGGAGTCTCTGGGGCCAACGTCCTGACTTTC